What follows are 21 T cell receptor beta chains derived from one specimen sequenced in a study of T cells in Graves' hyperthyroidism and ophthalmopathy. Using RNA transcripts as the source, TCR beta CDR3 regions were amplified. HTBI primers were the set used in a first-round RT-PCR of the TCR CDR3. In TCRdb, the multiplex PCR reads were re-called with MiXCR into one record per CDR3 protein. The sample consists of approximately 430,000 distinct CDR3 sequences, approximately 14% of them appearing once. What was sequenced was blood. These receptors came from a woman younger than 35 with Graves' hyperthyroidism.

This clonotype was recorded at least ten times. The chain joins TRBV12-3 or TRBV12-4 to TRBJ2-4, with D maybe TRBD1 (6 bases). V shed 4 bases and J shed 3 bases, with 10 bases lying between them. The CDR3 totals 14 residues. The CDR3 DNA is TGTGCCAGCAGTTCGTCCAGGGGCAAAAACATTCAGTACTTC. Amino acid sequence: CASSSSRGKNIQYF.

In this sample, this clonotype turned up many times. The V call is TRBV19, the J call TRBJ2-7, with 7 nucleotides matching TRBD1. Germline V CDR1 and CDR2: LNHDA, SQIVND (reference sequence). V trimming: 3 bases; J trimming: 2 bases; junction bases outside the gene matches: 4. CDR3 length: 14 residues. For the CDR3, the DNA is TGTGCCAGTAGTATGAGGGACAGCACCTACGAGCAGTACTTC. Its translation is CASSMRDSTYEQYF.

This clonotype was recorded many times. The chain is built from TRBV6-5 and TRBJ2-7; D uncertain. Trimming took off 0 bases at V and 3 bases at J, with 9 bases between the two ends. The germline gives CDR1 MNHEY, CDR2 SVGAGI. The CDR3 runs to 14 residues. CDR3: CASSYSTPFYEQYF. The CDR3 DNA follows: TGTGCCAGCAGTTACTCGACCCCGTTCTACGAGCAGTACTTC.

The chain joins TRBV3-1 to TRBJ2-3; 10 bases align to TRBD2. The CDR3 sequence is 15 residues long. With 5 bases clipped from V and 1 base from J, the junction kept 3 bases outside the gene matches. Germline lookup yields CDR1 LGHDT and CDR2 YNNKEL (reference sequence). CDR3 region: CASSDLAGGTDTQYF. CDR3 nucleotide sequence: TGTGCCAGCAGCGATCTAGCGGGGGGCACAGATACGCAGTATTTT.

This clonotype was seen many times. This chain links TRBV6-1 with TRBJ1-2; D ambiguous. The CDR3 runs to 16 residues. Germline CDR1 and CDR2: MNHNS and SASEGT. Between the trimmed V and J ends, which lost 6 bases and 7 bases, there was a span of 24 bases. Here the CDR3 reads CASSLNRRSQAGGYTF. CDR3 DNA sequence: TGTGCCAGCAGCTTAAACCGTCGGTCCCAGGCCGGTGGCTACACCTTC.

Many counts were recorded for this clonotype. The chain joins TRBV30 to TRBJ1-5; D might be TRBD1 (6 bases). Germline V CDR1 and CDR2: GTSNPN, SVGIG (reference sequence). The CDR3 consists of 13 residues. V lost 1 base, J lost 5 bases, and 9 bases lay in between. Here the CDR3 reads CAWSARGDQPQHF. Written as DNA, the CDR3 is TGTGCCTGGAGTGCTAGGGGGGATCAGCCCCAGCATTTT.

Ten or more counts support this clonotype. This chain connects TRBV7-6 to TRBJ2-5; D remains unclear. This CDR3 contains 18 residues. Germline V gene data show CDR1 as SGHVS and CDR2 as FNYEAQ. V was cut by 1 base and J by 2 bases, with 20 bases left in between. This CDR3 reads CASSLVGRSPGLQETQYF. In DNA form, the CDR3 reads TGTGCCAGCAGCTTAGTTGGTCGGTCCCCGGGCCTACAAGAGACCCAGTACTTC. Using reference TRBV7-6 and TRBJ2-5 for the parts outside the CDR3, the full variable domain is GAGVSQSPRYKVTKRGQDVALRCDPISGHVSLYWYRQALGQGPEFLTYFNYEAQQDKSGLPNDRFSAERPEGSISTLTIQRTEQRDSAMYRCASSLVGRSPGLQETQYFGPGTRLLVL.

This clonotype was counted many times. This chain links TRBV19 with TRBJ1-4; D gene ambiguous. The CDR3 totals 15 residues. The germline V gene encodes CDR1 LNHDA and CDR2 SQIVND (reference sequence). Trimming cost V 4 bases and J 5 bases, with 14 bases left between them. This chain's CDR3 is CASSKPTGTNEKLFF. For the CDR3, the DNA is TGTGCCAGTAGTAAACCGACCGGAACCAATGAAAAACTGTTTTTT.

This clonotype was seen more than once but under ten times. V usage is TRBV15 and J usage is TRBJ1-4, with no clear D. CDR3 length: 12 residues. Germline CDR1 is LNHNV and CDR2 is YYDKDF (reference sequence). The V gene lost 0 bases and the J gene lost 7 bases, with 3 bases spanning the gap. This CDR3 is CATSRDSEKLFF. CDR3 bases: TGTGCCACCAGCAGAGATAGTGAAAAACTGTTTTTT.

At least ten counts were recorded for this clonotype. The chain links TRBV29-1 to TRBJ1-2, with D possibly matching TRBD1 (6 bases). The CDR3 runs to 18 residues. Between the trimmed V and J ends, which lost 7 bases and 5 bases, there was a span of 32 bases. CDR1 SQVTM and CDR2 ANQGSEA come from the germline V gene. In DNA, the CDR3 is TGCAGCGCTCAGGGGTCGGGGGGCGAATTCTCAGTTGATTATGGCTACACCTTC. Encoded protein: CSAQGSGGEFSVDYGYTF.

This clonotype was counted ten times or more. V and J are TRBV6-1 and TRBJ1-1; perhaps TRBD1 as D (5 bases). Germline values: CDR1 MNHNS, CDR2 SASEGT. Trimming shortened V by 7 bases and J by 1 base, and 16 bases separated the two germline ends. The CDR3 consists of 15 residues. The CDR3 is CASNKQEAGNTEAFF. DNA for the CDR3: TGTGCCAGCAACAAACAGGAGGCGGGGAACACTGAAGCTTTCTTT.

The sample holds many counts of this clonotype. This chain uses TRBV3-1 with TRBJ1-2; D gene ambiguous. The CDR3 is 15 residues long. Germline CDR1 and CDR2: LGHDT and YNNKEL (reference sequence). V was trimmed by 4 bases and J by 5 bases, leaving 17 bases between them. CDR3 nucleotide sequence: TGTGCCAGCAGCCTTGGACGGACGGACGCTTATGGCTACACCTTC. Translation: CASSLGRTDAYGYTF.

J is TRBJ1-2 and V is TRBV6-1, with 11 bases aligning to TRBD1. Germline V lookup: CDR1 MNHNS, CDR2 SASEGT. CDR3 length: 15 amino acids. V shed 7 bases and J 4 bases; nucleotides not matched to a gene: 8. The CDR3 loop reads CASTPDRGRTYGYTF. Here the CDR3 DNA reads TGTGCCAGCACCCCGGACAGGGGGCGAACCTATGGCTACACCTTC.

Ten or more counts support this clonotype. The gene calls are TRBV5-1 and TRBJ2-3; a possible D gene is TRBD2 (7 bases). Trimming removed 0 bases from V and 6 bases from J, with 11 bases in between. This CDR3 has 14 residues. Per the germline V gene, CDR1 is SGHRS and CDR2 is YFSETQ. The CDR3 loop is CASSLDGGRDTQYF. CDR3 DNA sequence: TGCGCCAGCAGCTTGGACGGGGGGCGCGATACGCAGTATTTT.

In this sample, this clonotype turned up many times. The chain joins TRBV27 to TRBJ1-5; 7 nucleotides align to TRBD1. With V trimmed by 5 bases and J by 3 bases, 7 bases remained unmatched. Germline V gene lookup returns CDR1 MNHEY and CDR2 SMNVEV (reference sequence). The CDR3 totals 15 residues. The CDR3 protein is CASSPRQGDNQPQHF. The CDR3 nucleotides read TGTGCCAGCAGTCCGAGACAGGGAGACAATCAGCCCCAGCATTTT.

The table lists this clonotype with many counts. The gene calls are TRBV13 and TRBJ2-2; D perhaps matches TRBD2 (5 bases). V was trimmed by 0 bases and J by 9 bases, leaving 14 bases between them. The CDR3 covers 15 residues. Per the germline V gene, CDR1 is PRHDT and CDR2 is FYEKMQ (reference sequence). The chain's CDR3 is CASSLGYTGSRELFF. CDR3 sequence (DNA): TGTGCCAGCAGCTTAGGGTATACGGGGAGCCGGGAGCTGTTTTTT.

The CDR3 protein is CASSESHQETQYF. Here the CDR3 DNA reads TGCGCCAGCAGTGAGTCCCACCAAGAGACCCAGTACTTC. V gene TRBV10-1 combines with J gene TRBJ2-5; no clear D gene. V shed 0 bases and J shed 0 bases, with 2 bases lying between them. CDR1 is WNHNN, CDR2 SYGVQD, per germline (reference sequence). This CDR3 is 13 amino acids long.

The chain combines TRBV4-1 with TRBJ2-1, with 9 positions matching TRBD2. Germline CDR1 and CDR2: MGHRA and YSYEKL. The V segment lost 1 base and the J segment 7 bases; nucleotides outside the gene matches: 8. This CDR3 comprises 16 residues. CDR3 residues: CASSQVGRGGVNEQFF. DNA of the CDR3: TGCGCCAGCAGCCAAGTGGGGCGGGGGGGTGTTAATGAGCAGTTCTTC.

This clonotype was observed a handful of times. This chain connects TRBV7-3 to TRBJ2-7, with D maybe TRBD1 (6 bases). This CDR3 has 14 amino acids. Germline loops: CDR1 SGHTA, CDR2 FQGTGA. The V and J ends lost 5 bases and 2 bases respectively, with 13 bases between them. In DNA, the CDR3 is TGTGCCAGCAGCGCGGACAGCCGAACCTACGAGCAGTACTTC. Encoded protein: CASSADSRTYEQYF.

With regard to this clonotype: A much larger clone differs from this one at a single base, so this may be a read error. V and J are TRBV6-4 and TRBJ2-2; 9 bases fit TRBD1. Trimming took 11 bases from V and 4 from J; bases not matched to a gene: 11. CDR1 is MRHNA and CDR2 is SNTAGT in the germline V gene. The CDR3 runs 15 residues. This CDR3 is CAGSNRGLGTGELFF. The CDR3 nucleotides read TGTGCCGGTTCTAACAGGGGGCTGGGCACCGGGGAGCTGTTTTTT.

The J gene is TRBJ1-5, the V gene TRBV19; no clear D gene. Per the germline V gene, CDR1 is LNHDA and CDR2 is SQIVND (reference sequence). The V end lost 6 bases, the J end lost 3 bases, and 9 bases lay between the germline ends. The CDR3 spans 13 residues. The CDR3 spells CASRPGINQPQHF. In DNA, the CDR3 is TGTGCCAGTAGACCCGGAATCAATCAGCCCCAGCATTTT.